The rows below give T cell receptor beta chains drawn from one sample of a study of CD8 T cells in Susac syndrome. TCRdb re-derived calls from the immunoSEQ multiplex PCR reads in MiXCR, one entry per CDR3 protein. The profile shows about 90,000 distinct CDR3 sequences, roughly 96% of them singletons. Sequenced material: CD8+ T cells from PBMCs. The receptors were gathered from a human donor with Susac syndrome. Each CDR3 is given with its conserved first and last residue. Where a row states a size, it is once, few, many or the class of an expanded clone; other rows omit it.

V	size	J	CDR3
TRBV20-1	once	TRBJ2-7	CSARDQSRSYEQYF
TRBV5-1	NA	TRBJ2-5	CASSLALGTGETQYF
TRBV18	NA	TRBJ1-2	CASSTWDGNYGYTF
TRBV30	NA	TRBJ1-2	CAWSGQGNDYGYTF
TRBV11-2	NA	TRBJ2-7	CASSGGQAEQYF
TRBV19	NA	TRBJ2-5	CASSPRGQLQETQYF
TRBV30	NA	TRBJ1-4	CAWSPGRGLFF
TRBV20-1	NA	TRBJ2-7	CSAAQGGILEQYF
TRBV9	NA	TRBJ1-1	CASSKGRYANTEAFF
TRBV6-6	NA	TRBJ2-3	CACRAPISDTQYF
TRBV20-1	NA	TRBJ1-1	CSAPYRGGTEAFF
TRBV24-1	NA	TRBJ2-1	CATSAGTGGYDEQFF
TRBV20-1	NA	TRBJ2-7	CSARRLTSGGPEQYF
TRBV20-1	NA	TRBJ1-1	CSATLVGTEAFF
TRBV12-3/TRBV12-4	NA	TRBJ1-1	CASTPGDREAFF
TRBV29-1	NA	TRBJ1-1	CSVEARKRANREWRAFF
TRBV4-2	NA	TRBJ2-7	CASSPPRSDEQYF
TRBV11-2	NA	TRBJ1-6	CASSLTIEGKIGLLHF
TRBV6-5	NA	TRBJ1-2	CASSQGQHYGYTF
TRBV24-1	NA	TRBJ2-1	CATSDFGEQFF
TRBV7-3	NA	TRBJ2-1	CASSLFVAGGSSYNEQFF
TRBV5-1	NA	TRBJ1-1	CASSLADDAHGEPEAFF
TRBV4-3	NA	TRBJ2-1	CASSQDLAASSYNEQFF
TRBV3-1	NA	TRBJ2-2	CASSQGRSNTGELFF